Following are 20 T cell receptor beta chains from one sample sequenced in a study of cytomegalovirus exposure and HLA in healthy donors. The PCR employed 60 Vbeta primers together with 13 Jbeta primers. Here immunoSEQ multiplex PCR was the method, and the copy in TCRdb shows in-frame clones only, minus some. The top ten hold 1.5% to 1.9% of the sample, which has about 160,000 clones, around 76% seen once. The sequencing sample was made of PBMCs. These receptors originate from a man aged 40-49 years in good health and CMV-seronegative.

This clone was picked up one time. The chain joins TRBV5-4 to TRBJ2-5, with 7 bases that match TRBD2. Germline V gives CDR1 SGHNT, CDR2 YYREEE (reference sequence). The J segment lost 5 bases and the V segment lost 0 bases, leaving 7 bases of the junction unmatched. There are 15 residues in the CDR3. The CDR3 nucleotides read TGTGCCAGCAGCTTGGACGGGGGGTTTAGTGAGACCCAGTACTTC. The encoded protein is CASSLDGGFSETQYF. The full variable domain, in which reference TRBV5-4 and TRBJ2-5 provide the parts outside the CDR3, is ETGVTQSPTHLIKTRGQQVTLRCSSQSGHNTVSWYQQALGQGPQFIFQYYREEENGRGNFPPRFSGLQFPNYSSELNVNALELDDSALYLCASSLDGGFSETQYFGPGTRLLVL.

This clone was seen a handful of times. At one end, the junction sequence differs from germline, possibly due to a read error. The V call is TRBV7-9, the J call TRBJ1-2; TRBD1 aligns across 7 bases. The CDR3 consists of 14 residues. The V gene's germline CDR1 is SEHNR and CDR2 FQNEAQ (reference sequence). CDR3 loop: CSSSLNDRVYGYTF. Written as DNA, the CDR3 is TGTTCCAGCAGCTTAAACGACAGGGTTTATGGCTACACCTTC.

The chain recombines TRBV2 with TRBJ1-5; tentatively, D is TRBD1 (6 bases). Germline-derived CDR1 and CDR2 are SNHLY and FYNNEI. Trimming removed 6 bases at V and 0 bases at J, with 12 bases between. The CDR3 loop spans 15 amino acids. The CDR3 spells CASRATGYSNQPQHF. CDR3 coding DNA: TGTGCCAGCAGGGCGACAGGTTATAGCAATCAGCCCCAGCATTTT. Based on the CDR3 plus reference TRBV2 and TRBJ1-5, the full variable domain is EPEVTQTPSHQVTQMGQEVILRCVPISNHLYFYWYRQILGQKVEFLVSFYNNEISEKSEIFDDQFSVERPDGSNFTLKIRSTKLEDSAMYFCASRATGYSNQPQHFGDGTRLSIL.

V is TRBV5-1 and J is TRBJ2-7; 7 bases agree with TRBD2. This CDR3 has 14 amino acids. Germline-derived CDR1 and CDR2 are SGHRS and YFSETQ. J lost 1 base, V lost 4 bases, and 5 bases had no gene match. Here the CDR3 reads CASSGGRVSYEQYV. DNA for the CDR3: TGCGCCAGCAGCGGCGGGAGAGTATCCTACGAGCAGTACGTC.

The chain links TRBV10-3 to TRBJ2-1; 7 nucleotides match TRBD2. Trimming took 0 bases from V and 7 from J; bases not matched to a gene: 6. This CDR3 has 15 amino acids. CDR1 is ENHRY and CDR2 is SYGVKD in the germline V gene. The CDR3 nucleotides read TGTGCCATCAGTGAGTCGCTAGCGGATAGAAATGAGCAGTTCTTC. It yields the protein CAISESLADRNEQFF.

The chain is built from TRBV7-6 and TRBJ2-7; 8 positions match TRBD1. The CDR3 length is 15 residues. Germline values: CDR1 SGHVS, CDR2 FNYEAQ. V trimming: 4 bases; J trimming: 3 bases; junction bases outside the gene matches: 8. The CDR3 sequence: CASSSPGQADYEQYF. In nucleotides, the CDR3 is TGTGCCAGCAGCTCACCGGGACAGGCGGACTACGAGCAGTACTTC.

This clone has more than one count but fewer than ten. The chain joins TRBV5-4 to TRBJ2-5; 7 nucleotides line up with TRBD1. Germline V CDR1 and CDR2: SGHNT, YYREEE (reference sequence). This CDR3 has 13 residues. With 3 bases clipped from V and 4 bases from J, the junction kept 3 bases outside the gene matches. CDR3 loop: CASSSDRRETQYF. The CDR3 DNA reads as TGTGCCAGCAGCTCGGACAGGAGAGAGACCCAGTACTTC.

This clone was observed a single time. Written as DNA, the CDR3 is TGTGCCAGCAGCTTGGCCGTGGGAGGGGTGGCAGATACGCAGTATTTT. Translating gives CASSLAVGGVADTQYF. The chain carries TRBV5-5 and TRBJ2-3; TRBD2 aligns across 7 bases. V gave up 0 bases and J gave up 4 bases; unmatched junction bases: 8. Germline CDR1 SGHKS, CDR2 YYEKEE (reference sequence). The CDR3 loop spans 16 amino acids.

CDR3 sequence reads: CASSEWPVTDTQYF. CDR3 DNA: TGTGCCAGCAGTGAGTGGCCAGTCACAGATACGCAGTATTTT. The V call is TRBV2, the J call TRBJ2-3; D uncertain. The germline CDR1 and CDR2 sequences are SNHLY and FYNNEI. This CDR3 region has 14 residues. V dropped 3 bases and J dropped 2 bases, with 9 bases sitting between them.

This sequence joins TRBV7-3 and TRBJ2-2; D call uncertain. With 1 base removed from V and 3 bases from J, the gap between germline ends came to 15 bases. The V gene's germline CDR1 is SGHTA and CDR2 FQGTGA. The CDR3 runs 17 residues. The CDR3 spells CASSLIVGPRYTGELFF. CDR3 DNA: TGTGCCAGCAGCTTAATTGTCGGTCCTCGATACACCGGGGAGCTGTTTTTT.

The CDR3 coding sequence is TGCGCCAGCAGCCCGCTCCAGACCTACGAGCAGTACTTC. Translated: CASSPLQTYEQYF. The V gene is TRBV5-1, the J gene TRBJ2-7; D remains unclear. The V gene lost 4 bases and the J gene lost 2 bases, with 10 bases spanning the gap. Germline V CDR1 and CDR2: SGHRS, YFSETQ. CDR3 length equals 13 residues.

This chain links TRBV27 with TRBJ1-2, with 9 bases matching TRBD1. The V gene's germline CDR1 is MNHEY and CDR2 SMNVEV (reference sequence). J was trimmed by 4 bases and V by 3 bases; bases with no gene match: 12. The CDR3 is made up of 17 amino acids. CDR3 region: CASSLWTTGGSAYGYTF. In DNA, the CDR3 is TGTGCCAGCAGTTTGTGGACGACAGGGGGTTCGGCCTATGGCTACACCTTC.

CDR3 nucleotide sequence: TGTGCCAGTTGTGCCGGGACAGGGGGTACTGAAGCTTTCTTT. Translation: CASCAGTGGTEAFF. The chain uses TRBV19 and TRBJ1-1, with TRBD1 matching over 11 bases. V shed 8 bases, J shed 5 bases, and the junction held 7 bases outside the gene matches. Germline V gives CDR1 LNHDA, CDR2 SQIVND (reference sequence). This CDR3 has 14 residues.

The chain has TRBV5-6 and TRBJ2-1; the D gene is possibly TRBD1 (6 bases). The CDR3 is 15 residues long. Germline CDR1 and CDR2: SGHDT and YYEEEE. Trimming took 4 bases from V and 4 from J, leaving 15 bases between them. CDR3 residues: CASSLETGGYNEQFF. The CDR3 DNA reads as TGTGCCAGCAGCCTAGAGACAGGCGGTTACAATGAGCAGTTCTTC.

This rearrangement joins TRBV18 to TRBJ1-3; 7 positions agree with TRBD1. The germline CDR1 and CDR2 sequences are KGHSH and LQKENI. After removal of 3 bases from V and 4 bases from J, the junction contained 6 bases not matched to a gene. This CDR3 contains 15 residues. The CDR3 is CASSPATGSGNTIYF. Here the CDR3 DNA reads TGTGCCAGCTCACCGGCGACAGGGTCCGGAAACACCATATATTTT.

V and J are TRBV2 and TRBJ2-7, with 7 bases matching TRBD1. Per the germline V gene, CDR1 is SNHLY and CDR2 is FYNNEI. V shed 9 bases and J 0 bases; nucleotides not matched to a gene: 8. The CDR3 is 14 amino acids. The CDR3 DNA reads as TGTGCCAGTAAAGGGGACAGAACCTCCTACGAGCAGTACGTC. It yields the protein CASKGDRTSYEQYV.

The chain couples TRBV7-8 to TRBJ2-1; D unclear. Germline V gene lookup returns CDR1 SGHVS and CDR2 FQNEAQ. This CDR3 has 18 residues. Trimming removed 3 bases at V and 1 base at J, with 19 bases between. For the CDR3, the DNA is TGTGCCAGCAGCTTTGGATTGCCGGGTGCCGCATCCTACAATGAGCAGTTCTTC. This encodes CASSFGLPGAASYNEQFF.

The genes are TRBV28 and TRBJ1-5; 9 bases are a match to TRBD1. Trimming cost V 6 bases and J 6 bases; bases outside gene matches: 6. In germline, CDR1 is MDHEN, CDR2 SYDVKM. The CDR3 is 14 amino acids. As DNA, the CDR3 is TGTGCCAGCAGATCGGGACAGGGTGGTCAGCCCCAGCATTTT. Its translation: CASRSGQGGQPQHF. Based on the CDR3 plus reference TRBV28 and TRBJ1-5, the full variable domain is DVKVTQSSRYLVKRTGEKVFLECVQDMDHENMFWYRQDPGLGLRLIYFSYDVKMKEKGDIPEGYSVSREKKERFSLILESASTNQTSMYLCASRSGQGGQPQHFGDGTRLSIL.

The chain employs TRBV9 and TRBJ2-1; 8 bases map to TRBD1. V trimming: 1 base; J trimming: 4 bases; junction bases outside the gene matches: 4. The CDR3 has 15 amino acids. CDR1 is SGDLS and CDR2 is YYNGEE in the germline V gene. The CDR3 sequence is CASSVQGAGYNEQFF. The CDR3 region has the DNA TGTGCCAGCAGCGTACAGGGGGCAGGATACAATGAGCAGTTCTTC.

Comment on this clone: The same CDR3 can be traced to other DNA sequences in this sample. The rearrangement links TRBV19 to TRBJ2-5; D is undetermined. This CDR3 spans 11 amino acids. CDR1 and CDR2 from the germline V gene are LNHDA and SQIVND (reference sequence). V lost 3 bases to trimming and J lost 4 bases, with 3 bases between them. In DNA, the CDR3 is TGTGCCAGTAGTATCCGAGAGACCCAGTACTTC. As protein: CASSIRETQYF. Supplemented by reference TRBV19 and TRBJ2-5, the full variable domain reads DGGITQSPKYLFRKEGQNVTLSCEQNLNHDAMYWYRQDPGQGLRLIYYSQIVNDFQKGDIAEGYSVSREKKESFPLTVTSAQKNPTAFYLCASSIRETQYFGPGTRLLVL.